The entry that follows covers one T cell receptor (beta chain) sequence. The data were taken from a study of identical twins. Unique molecular identifiers were in the cDNA, with template-switch universal primer binding. TCRdb called the 5' RACE reads again in MiXCR, with one record for every CDR3 protein. The table lists around 1.7 million distinct CDR3 sequences, under 35% of them singletons. Germline V CDR1 and CDR2: ENHRY, SYGVKD. The CDR3 is 15 amino acids. V lost 2 bases to trimming and J lost 3 bases; unmatched junction nucleotides: 4. V and J are TRBV10-3 and TRBJ1-5, with 7 bases that match TRBD1. The specimen sequenced was cord blood. This TCR came from a newborn girl in good health. CDR3 sequence: CAISESTGVNQPQHF. DNA of the CDR3: TGTGCCATCAGTGAGAGTACAGGGGTCAATCAGCCCCAGCATTTT.